Below are 7 T cell receptor beta chains sequenced from a single sample in a study of radiotherapy plus CTLA-4 blockade in lung cancer. The data were produced by immunoSEQ multiplex PCR, yet TCRdb's version contains in-frame clones alone and is incomplete. The repertoire holds 35,000 to 50,000 clones, with 73% as singletons. The sample in question was peripheral blood, obtained from a patient treated with radiotherapy plus ipilimumab. Receptors originate from a human donor with non-small cell lung cancer who had a complete response to radiotherapy plus ipilimumab.

This sequence joins TRBV7-8 and TRBJ2-5, with 7 nucleotides matching TRBD2. The V gene end was trimmed by 2 bases and the J gene end by 8 bases; junction bases not matched to a gene: 11. The germline V gene has CDR1 SGHVS and CDR2 FQNEAQ. This CDR3 comprises 15 residues. This CDR3 is CASSLTTAGTNTQYF. CDR3 DNA sequence: TGTGCCAGCAGCTTAACGACAGCGGGAACTAACACCCAGTACTTC.

This clone was recorded only once. The chain links TRBV5-1 to TRBJ1-1, with TRBD1 matching over 7 bases. Trimming took 4 bases from V and 4 from J; bases not matched to a gene: 10. The CDR3 contains 15 residues. The germline V gene has CDR1 SGHRS and CDR2 YFSETQ. CDR3 bases: TGCGCCAGCAGCATCCTACCCGGGACAGCCACTGAAGCTTTCTTT. Amino acids: CASSILPGTATEAFF. The full variable domain, rest sourced from reference TRBV5-1 and TRBJ1-1, is KAGVTQTPRYLIKTRGQQVTLSCSPISGHRSVSWYQQTPGQGLQFLFEYFSETQRNKGNFPGRFSGRQFSNSRSEMNVSTLELGDSALYLCASSILPGTATEAFFGQGTRLTVV.

There are a few counts of this clone. The chain recombines TRBV2 with TRBJ2-1; no definite D call. This CDR3 region has 15 residues. Trimming took 1 base from V and 8 from J, leaving 15 bases between them. Germline CDR1 SNHLY, CDR2 FYNNEI. CDR3 sequence reads: CASSEGQRPSDEQFF. The CDR3 bases are TGTGCCAGCAGTGAAGGGCAGAGACCCAGCGATGAGCAGTTCTTC.

This sequence joins TRBV5-1 and TRBJ2-3; D might be TRBD2 (6 bases). The CDR3 totals 16 residues. Trimming removed 2 bases from V and 0 bases from J, with 13 bases in between. Germline loops: CDR1 SGHRS, CDR2 YFSETQ. CDR3 sequence (DNA): TGCGCCAGCAGCTTCGGGTCTAGCGACAGCACAGATACGCAGTATTTT. It yields the protein CASSFGSSDSTDTQYF.

This clone has just a few counts. The gene calls are TRBV7-9 and TRBJ2-2, with a tentative D call TRBD1 (5 bases). V dropped 4 bases and J dropped 7 bases, with 10 bases sitting between them. Germline loops: CDR1 SEHNR, CDR2 FQNEAQ (reference sequence). The CDR3 consists of 13 residues. CDR3 amino acids: CASSSNRNGELFF. CDR3 DNA sequence: TGTGCCAGCAGCTCGAACAGGAACGGGGAGCTGTTTTTT.

The gene calls are TRBV28 and TRBJ2-2; TRBD2 matches 8 bases. Trimming removed 5 bases from V and 5 bases from J; junction bases left unmatched: 10. Looked up from germline, CDR1 is MDHEN and CDR2 is SYDVKM. This CDR3 region has 16 residues. Written as DNA, the CDR3 is TGTGCCAGCAGTGATTTTCGGGGGGGCGAGACCGGGGAGCTGTTTTTT. This translates into CASSDFRGGETGELFF.

Of note for this clone: This CDR3 is missing its conserved last phenylalanine or tryptophan, likely due to a read error. This chain connects TRBV27 to TRBJ2-7, with TRBD1 matching over 7 bases. This CDR3 is built from 16 residues. Losses at the gene ends were 0 bases for V and 6 bases for J; bases not matched to a gene: 11. The germline CDR1 and CDR2 sequences are MNHEY and SMNVEV (reference sequence). CDR3 DNA sequence: TGTGCCAGCAGTTTATCGCAGACAGGGATTATGGCCGAGCAGTACCTC. Its translation: CASSLSQTGIMAEQYL.